These T cell receptor beta chains were read from a single sample in a study of regulatory T cells in long-lasting Graves disease. TCRdb analysed the multiplex PCR reads with MiXCR anew, one entry per CDR3 protein. The sample carries about 220,000 distinct CDR3 sequences, about 19% recorded once. The same specimen was also included in a second study, on T cells in Graves' hyperthyroidism and ophthalmopathy.

The sequencing used peripheral blood mononuclear cells (PBMCs), collected at new diagnosis, from a patient treated with antithyroid drugs. These receptors were collected from a woman in her twenties or thirties with Graves disease. The CDR3 runs from the conserved cysteine through the conserved F or W. Fields, in order: J gene, V gene, CDR3 protein.

j_gene: TRBJ2-7; v_gene: TRBV5-4; CDR3aa: CASSLRGLVIGSYEQYF
j_gene: TRBJ1-4; v_gene: TRBV4-1; CDR3aa: CASSQGGYNEKLFF
j_gene: TRBJ2-2; v_gene: TRBV28; CDR3aa: CASSFPKYTGELFF
j_gene: TRBJ1-1; v_gene: TRBV5-4; CDR3aa: CASTLGQGRTEAFF
j_gene: TRBJ2-6; v_gene: TRBV30; CDR3aa: CAWTGTPGANVLTF
j_gene: TRBJ1-4; v_gene: TRBV6-1; CDR3aa: CASKEISGRNEKLFF
j_gene: TRBJ1-1; v_gene: TRBV2; CDR3aa: CASSVEGFTEAFF
j_gene: TRBJ1-5; v_gene: TRBV6-1; CDR3aa: CASSETGLSGDQPQHF
j_gene: TRBJ1-2; v_gene: TRBV28; CDR3aa: CASSPAAGQAYGYTF
j_gene: TRBJ2-1; v_gene: TRBV10-2; CDR3aa: CASSETTYGEQFF
j_gene: TRBJ1-4; v_gene: TRBV6-5; CDR3aa: CASSSQDRVGEKLFF
j_gene: TRBJ2-1; v_gene: TRBV20-1; CDR3aa: CSARLGGRSYNEQFF
j_gene: TRBJ1-2; v_gene: TRBV6-9; CDR3aa: CASSYEGVWSYGYTF
j_gene: TRBJ1-2; v_gene: TRBV9; CDR3aa: CASSVRGQGYGYTF
j_gene: TRBJ1-3; v_gene: TRBV7-2; CDR3aa: CASSLGPGTSGNTIYF
j_gene: TRBJ1-5; v_gene: TRBV6-1; CDR3aa: CASSEASIQPQHF
j_gene: TRBJ1-6; v_gene: TRBV12-3/TRBV12-4; CDR3aa: CASSPGTSGSPLHF
j_gene: TRBJ1-2; v_gene: TRBV27; CDR3aa: CATLKTGGYGYTF
j_gene: TRBJ2-7; v_gene: TRBV20-1; CDR3aa: CRASSTSSYEQYF
j_gene: TRBJ1-6; v_gene: TRBV12-3/TRBV12-4; CDR3aa: CASSPRQGSMPLHF
j_gene: TRBJ2-1; v_gene: TRBV15; CDR3aa: CATSGSGTSSYNEQFF
j_gene: TRBJ2-7; v_gene: TRBV28; CDR3aa: CASSDPGGSYEQYF
j_gene: TRBJ1-6; v_gene: TRBV11-2; CDR3aa: CASSLTDNSPLHF
j_gene: TRBJ2-7; v_gene: TRBV12-3/TRBV12-4; CDR3aa: CASSQWGLSYEQYF
j_gene: TRBJ2-1; v_gene: TRBV20-1; CDR3aa: CSALPGLARTEQFF
j_gene: TRBJ1-1; v_gene: TRBV3-1; CDR3aa: CASSQVGGRKNTEAFF
j_gene: TRBJ1-5; v_gene: TRBV28; CDR3aa: CASSLFAGQNQPQHF
j_gene: TRBJ1-6; v_gene: TRBV6-2/TRBV6-3; CDR3aa: CASSGRWDRGNSPLHF
j_gene: TRBJ2-7; v_gene: TRBV4-1; CDR3aa: CASSHGPNYEQYF
j_gene: TRBJ1-2; v_gene: TRBV29-1; CDR3aa: CSASRGSDYGYTF
j_gene: TRBJ1-2; v_gene: TRBV6-1; CDR3aa: CASKTGDYGYTF
j_gene: TRBJ1-6; v_gene: TRBV30; CDR3aa: CAWDPGNSPLHF
j_gene: TRBJ2-5; v_gene: TRBV2; CDR3aa: CASRLTGGGETQYF
j_gene: TRBJ1-1; v_gene: TRBV28; CDR3aa: CASSPHTGQNTEAFF
j_gene: TRBJ2-7; v_gene: TRBV15; CDR3aa: CATGRAGGPIEQYF
j_gene: TRBJ2-2; v_gene: TRBV27; CDR3aa: CASSRRGLGTGELFF
j_gene: TRBJ1-5; v_gene: TRBV7-9; CDR3aa: CASSSGQGGGYQPQHF
j_gene: TRBJ1-2; v_gene: TRBV27; CDR3aa: CASSRSGQGRNGYTF
j_gene: TRBJ1-5; v_gene: TRBV18; CDR3aa: CASSPQALVQPQHF
j_gene: TRBJ1-2; v_gene: TRBV20-1; CDR3aa: CSARDHWGNGGYTF
j_gene: TRBJ2-1; v_gene: TRBV12-3/TRBV12-4; CDR3aa: CASRPTSGKQFF
j_gene: TRBJ1-1; v_gene: TRBV12-3/TRBV12-4; CDR3aa: CASSYSANTEAFF
j_gene: TRBJ2-7; v_gene: TRBV6-5; CDR3aa: CASSYTTSGKGGEQYF
j_gene: TRBJ1-5; v_gene: TRBV12-3/TRBV12-4; CDR3aa: CASSPGQGRNQPQHF
j_gene: TRBJ1-2; v_gene: TRBV9; CDR3aa: CASSVATNYGYTF
j_gene: TRBJ2-7; v_gene: TRBV19; CDR3aa: CASSIDPTTVTYEQYF